This passage covers 17 T cell receptor beta chains from one sample sequenced in a study of tumor-infiltrating lymphocytes in primary liver carcinoma. From roughly 0.5 ug total RNA, TCR beta cDNA was generated with a primer in the constant region. Slightly modified ARM-PCR served as the procedure for the TCR beta libraries. These libraries came from three rounds of nested multiplex PCR. Investigators reported that the first two PCR rounds, at 10 cycles each, used TRBV1-TRBV30 forward primers with a C-beta reverse primer. TCRdb processed the multiplex PCR reads anew with MiXCR; each CDR3 protein has one entry. This sample yields approximately 320,000 distinct CDR3 sequences, of which roughly three fifths are seen a single time; approximately 17% belongs to the top ten. Germline DNA was also extracted, while the blood RNA originated from unsorted whole blood. Sequencing used peripheral blood. All receptors derive from a woman aged 25 to 45 with primary liver carcinoma and hepatitis B virus infection.

As concerns this clonotype: This clone may be a read error of a much larger clone one base away. The gene calls are TRBV4-1 and TRBJ1-2; D unresolved. The CDR3 runs 13 residues. Germline CDR1 reads MGHRA; CDR2 reads YSYEKL. As DNA, the CDR3 is TGCGCCACCAGCCAAGAATTAGGGAATGGCTACACCTTC. Translation gives CATSQELGNGYTF.

This clonotype has only one observation. A much more abundant neighbour one base away suggests this may be a read error. The J gene is TRBJ2-5, the V gene TRBV4-2; 12 bases align to TRBD2. The CDR3 is 18 amino acids. Germline V CDR1 and CDR2: LGHNA, YNFKEQ. Written as DNA, the CDR3 is TGTGCCAGCAGCTCACAAATTCCTAGCGGGAGGGCACAAGAGGCCCAGTACTTC. Translation gives CASSSQIPSGRAQEAQYF.

The V and J genes are TRBV29-1 and TRBJ2-3, with D uncertain. The CDR3 totals 13 residues. The V end lost 3 bases, the J end lost 5 bases, and 12 bases lay between the germline ends. CDR1 is SQVTM and CDR2 is ANQGSEA in the germline V gene. CDR3 sequence reads: CSVETPRIDTQYF. Here the CDR3 DNA reads TGCAGCGTTGAGACACCACGCATAGATACGCAGTATTTT.

Details on this clonotype: A much larger clonotype is one base distant, so this may be a read error. CDR3 protein: CASSPLAGVVGVKNIQYF. The CDR3 DNA sequence: TGTGCCAGCAGCCCACTAGCGGGAGTTGTCGGGGTCAAAAACATTCAGTACTTC. This sequence joins TRBV11-3 and TRBJ2-4; 11 bases are a match to TRBD2. With 5 bases clipped from V and 3 bases from J, the junction kept 12 bases outside the gene matches. Germline-derived CDR1 and CDR2 are SGHNT and YENEEA. CDR3 length equals 18 residues.

As regards this clonotype: One end of the junction is discordant with germline, which a read error may explain. The rearrangement links TRBV7-8 to TRBJ2-6, with a possible D match to TRBD2 (5 bases). The length of the CDR3 is 15 residues. CDR1 is SGHVS and CDR2 is FQNEAQ in the germline V gene. The CDR3 DNA is TGTGCCAGCAGCTCAGTCTGGACTGGAGCCAACGTCCTGACTTTC. Amino acids: CASSSVWTGANVLTF.

As concerns this clonotype: This may come from a read error, since a much larger clone is one base off. The gene calls are TRBV4-2 and TRBJ2-1; D remains ambiguous. The CDR3 has 16 amino acids. The V gene lost 1 base and the J gene lost 0 bases, with 10 bases spanning the gap. Germline CDR1 is LGHNA and CDR2 is YNFKEQ. CDR3 amino acids: CASSQGGASSYNEQFF. The CDR3, as DNA: TGTGCCAGCAGCCAAGGAGGCGCTAGCTCCTACAATGAGCAGTTCTTC.

CDR3 sequence: CASNLGLGEKLFF. The CDR3 bases are TGTGCCAGTAATCTCGGCTTAGGGGAAAAACTGTTTTTT. This sequence joins TRBV19 and TRBJ1-4; unclear D gene. This CDR3 has 13 amino acids. The germline V gene has CDR1 LNHDA and CDR2 SQIVND (reference sequence). V was shortened by 7 bases and J by 8 bases, with 14 bases between the two germline ends.

Comments on this clonotype: Mismatch with germline at one junction end may stem from a read error. The CDR3 spells CANSLGRTASPSNYGYTF. CDR3 in DNA: TGTGCCAACAGCTTAGGCCGGACCGCGAGCCCTTCTAATTATGGCTACACCTTC. The chain carries TRBV11-2 and TRBJ1-2; D call uncertain. CDR3 length equals 18 residues. CDR1 and CDR2 from the germline V gene are SGHAT and FQNNGV.

This clonotype was seen only once. A read error may produce the germline difference seen at one junction end. The genes are TRBV7-9 and TRBJ2-3, with D possibly matching TRBD1 (6 bases). This CDR3 region has 16 residues. The germline gives CDR1 SEHNR, CDR2 FQNEAQ (reference sequence). CDR3 in amino acids: CASARRPGTSTDTQCF. Written as DNA, the CDR3 is TGTGCCAGCGCAAGACGACCAGGGACATCGACAGATACGCAGTGTTTT.

This clonotype was recorded many times. V usage is TRBV6-2 or TRBV6-3 and J usage is TRBJ2-7, with TRBD2 matching 8 bases. The V segment lost 5 bases and the J segment 6 bases; nucleotides outside the gene matches: 9. CDR1 MNHEY and CDR2 SVGEGT come from the germline V gene. CDR3 length equals 14 residues. Here the CDR3 DNA reads TGTGCCAGCAGTCTGGCGGGAGGAGGAGGCGAGCAGTACTTC. Amino acid sequence: CASSLAGGGGEQYF.

Concerning this clonotype itself: A much bigger clone sits one base away, suggesting this may be a read error. The CDR3 ends on some other residue instead of the conserved phenylalanine or tryptophan, so this is likely a read error. The gene calls are TRBV5-6 and TRBJ1-1; a possible D gene is TRBD1 (6 bases). V dropped 5 bases and J dropped 0 bases, with 8 bases sitting between them. Germline CDR1 is SGHDT and CDR2 is YYEEEE. The CDR3 spans 13 residues. The CDR3 loop is CASRDRMNTEAFL. The CDR3 DNA reads as TGTGCCAGCAGGGACAGAATGAACACTGAAGCTTTCTTA.

As to this clonotype: One end of the junction does not line up with germline, which may come from a read error. The chain employs TRBV6-1 and TRBJ2-1; TRBD1 matches at 8 bases. The CDR3 length is 16 residues. Per the germline V gene, CDR1 is MNHNS and CDR2 is SASEGT. CDR3 sequence (DNA): TGTGCCAGCAGTGACAGGGGGCCGAGCTCCTACAATGAGCAGCTCTTC. Translated, it gives CASSDRGPSSYNEQLF.

This clonotype was detected a few times. The chain links TRBV7-8 to TRBJ2-3; D remains unclear. Germline assignment: CDR1 SGHVS and CDR2 FQNEAQ. The CDR3 runs 14 residues. Trimming removed 0 bases from V and 3 bases from J, with 7 bases in between. The CDR3 protein is CASSLAFRTDTQYF. CDR3 DNA: TGTGCCAGCAGCTTAGCATTCAGGACAGATACGCAGTATTTT.

A word on this clonotype: One end of the junction does not line up with germline, which may come from a read error. V usage is TRBV2 and J usage is TRBJ2-1, with TRBD2 identical over 7 bases. CDR1 and CDR2 from the germline V gene are SNHLY and FYNNEI. The CDR3 extends over 16 amino acids. The CDR3 bases are TGTGCCAACAGTGTTCGGGCTAGCGGCGCTTTCAATGAGCAGTTCTTC. Translating gives CANSVRASGAFNEQFF.

The chain combines TRBV6-5 with TRBJ1-2; 8 positions agree with TRBD1. This CDR3 is built from 16 residues. Trimming removed 0 bases from V and 4 bases from J; junction bases left unmatched: 7. Germline-derived CDR1 and CDR2 are MNHEY and SVGAGI. CDR3 coding DNA: TGTGCCAGCAGTTACTCGAGGCAGGGGGCAAGCTATGGCTACACCTTC. As protein: CASSYSRQGASYGYTF.

This clonotype has more than one count but fewer than ten. The chain is built from TRBV6-6 and TRBJ2-3; possibly TRBD1 or TRBD2 for D (7 bases each). CDR1 is MNHNY, CDR2 SVGAGI, per germline (reference sequence). This CDR3 contains 18 residues. The V and J ends lost 5 bases and 1 base respectively, with 22 bases between them. The CDR3 spells CASSRDSFLAERTDTQYF. The CDR3 nucleotides read TGTGCCAGCAGTCGGGACAGTTTCCTAGCGGAACGCACAGATACGCAGTATTTT.

This clonotype has only one observation. The chain links TRBV30 to TRBJ2-2; D gene ambiguous. Trimming cost V 3 bases and J 1 base, with 6 bases left between them. The CDR3 has 13 residues. The germline gives CDR1 GTSNPN, CDR2 SVGIG (reference sequence). The CDR3 loop is CAWRQQNTGELFF. Here the CDR3 DNA reads TGTGCCTGGAGACAGCAGAACACCGGGGAGCTGTTTTTT. Based on the CDR3 plus reference TRBV30 and TRBJ2-2, the full variable domain is SQTIHQWPATLVQPVGSPLSLECTVEGTSNPNLYWYRQAAGRGLQLLFYSVGIGQISSEVPQNLSASRPQDRQFILSSKKLLLSDSGFYLCAWRQQNTGELFFGEGSRLTVL.